These 17 T cell receptor beta chains came from one sample sequenced in a study of blood T cell repertoires in COVID-19. Sequenced by immunoSEQ multiplex PCR; TCRdb stores in-frame clones only, minus some. The table has 30,000 to 45,000 clones, roughly 88% seen once. Sequenced material: peripheral blood. Every receptor here comes from a woman in her 70s with active COVID-19.

The chain combines TRBV7-8 with TRBJ2-7, with 13 bases fitting TRBD2. Germline CDR1 is SGHVS and CDR2 is FQNEAQ. The length of the CDR3 is 17 residues. V was pared by 1 base and J by 2 bases, with 5 bases of the junction left unmatched. CDR3 region: CASSLVGTSGATYEQYF. CDR3 nucleotides: TGTGCCAGCAGCTTAGTGGGGACTAGCGGGGCAACCTACGAGCAGTACTTC.

The gene calls are TRBV2 and TRBJ2-1, with TRBD2 identical over 7 bases. The CDR3 is 13 amino acids. Germline loops: CDR1 SNHLY, CDR2 FYNNEI. J gave up 7 bases and V 8 bases, and 8 bases lay outside the gene matches. Here the CDR3 DNA reads TGTGCCAGCCTTGGGGGGGGGAGGAATGAGCAGTTCTTC. It codes for CASLGGGRNEQFF.

The rearrangement joins TRBV27 to TRBJ2-3; 12 bases map to TRBD2. V lost 0 bases and J lost 5; bases outside the gene matches: 6. CDR1 MNHEY and CDR2 SMNVEV come from the germline V gene (reference sequence). The CDR3 runs to 17 residues. The CDR3 nucleotides read TGTGCCAGCAGTTTATCGACGAGACTAGCGGGGGAAGATACGCAGTATTTT. This sequence encodes CASSLSTRLAGEDTQYF.

This sequence joins TRBV2 and TRBJ2-2; D is possibly TRBD1 (5 bases). The V gene's germline CDR1 is SNHLY and CDR2 FYNNEI. This CDR3 contains 13 residues. Trimming took 8 bases from V and 6 from J, leaving 13 bases between them. CDR3 DNA: TGTGCCAGCGGCAGGGCGGTCCCCGGGGAGCTGTTTTTT. Translation: CASGRAVPGELFF.

This clone appeared a single time. This chain uses TRBV5-1 with TRBJ2-5; D may be TRBD1 (6 bases). Germline CDR1 is SGHRS and CDR2 is YFSETQ. Deletions cut 0 bases from V and 4 bases from J, with 13 bases between. The CDR3 contains 15 residues. The CDR3 spells CASSLGGQKGETQYF. The CDR3 nucleotides are TGCGCCAGCAGCTTGGGGGGACAAAAGGGAGAGACCCAGTACTTC.

V usage is TRBV3-1 (or the pseudogene TRBV3-2) and J usage is TRBJ2-7; 7 bases match TRBD1. J lost 4 bases, V lost 1 base, and 7 bases had no gene match. CDR1 is LGHDT, CDR2 YNNKEL, per germline (reference sequence). The CDR3 sequence is 15 residues long. CDR3 in amino acids: CASSQVPGQPYEQYF. In DNA, the CDR3 is TGTGCCAGCAGCCAAGTCCCGGGACAGCCTTACGAGCAGTACTTC.

The chain uses TRBV6-5 and TRBJ1-2; tentative D call: TRBD1 (5 bases). The length of the CDR3 is 14 residues. V was shortened by 3 bases and J by 4 bases, with 12 bases between the two germline ends. Germline V CDR1 and CDR2: MNHEY, SVGAGI. The CDR3 region is CASSYMGGGYGYTF. The CDR3 nucleotides are TGTGCCAGCAGTTATATGGGGGGGGGCTATGGCTACACCTTC.

This chain uses TRBV12-3 or TRBV12-4 with TRBJ2-3; D gene uncertain. V was clipped by 2 bases and J by 9 bases, with 12 bases between them. This CDR3 comprises 13 residues. This CDR3 is CASSLTSRETQYF. The CDR3 DNA sequence: TGTGCCAGCAGTTTAACCTCTAGAGAGACGCAGTATTTT.

This clone was seen just once. The chain has TRBV27 and TRBJ2-2, with TRBD1 as a possible D gene (6 bases). The germline gives CDR1 MNHEY, CDR2 SMNVEV (reference sequence). Trimming shortened V by 3 bases and J by 5 bases, and 7 bases separated the two germline ends. The CDR3 is 13 amino acids. The CDR3 DNA is TGTGCCAGCAGTTTTCAGGGGACCGGGGAGCTGTTTTTT. This encodes CASSFQGTGELFF.

This clone is judged large. The chain links TRBV6-5 to TRBJ1-1; 7 positions match TRBD1. V trimming: 4 bases; J trimming: 3 bases; junction bases outside the gene matches: 2. In germline, CDR1 is MNHEY, CDR2 SVGAGI. The CDR3 is made up of 13 amino acids. CDR3 in DNA: TGTGCCAGCAGTTGGGGGACAGACACTGAAGCTTTCTTT. The encoded protein is CASSWGTDTEAFF.

The chain employs TRBV6-1 and TRBJ2-7, with D unclear. V gave up 2 bases and J gave up 2 bases, with 10 bases separating them. This CDR3 is 14 amino acids long. Germline values: CDR1 MNHNS, CDR2 SASEGT. CDR3 loop: CASSESVSPYEQYF. The CDR3 region has the DNA TGTGCCAGCAGTGAATCTGTTTCCCCCTACGAGCAGTACTTC.

V usage is TRBV6-2 or TRBV6-3 and J usage is TRBJ2-7; D is unresolved. The CDR3 runs to 13 residues. V dropped 2 bases and J dropped 3 bases, with 8 bases sitting between them. Germline loops: CDR1 MNHEY, CDR2 SVGEGT. The CDR3 bases are TGTGCCAGCAGTTACGAGGTGGACTACGAGCAGTACTTC. It codes for CASSYEVDYEQYF.

The chain combines TRBV11-2 with TRBJ2-1; the match to TRBD2 covers 15 bases. CDR3 size: 17 residues. The ends lost 2 bases at V and 7 bases at J; junction bases unmatched: 6. Germline V gives CDR1 SGHAT, CDR2 FQNNGV. The CDR3 loop reads CASSLNLGTSGRNEQFF. In DNA, the CDR3 is TGTGCCAGCAGCTTAAATCTCGGGACTAGCGGGAGGAATGAGCAGTTCTTC.

J is TRBJ2-1 and V is TRBV11-3; 9 bases align to TRBD2. This CDR3 is built from 15 residues. J lost 8 bases, V lost 2 bases, and 7 bases had no gene match. CDR1 is SGHNT and CDR2 is YENEEA in the germline V gene. For the CDR3, the DNA is TGTGCCAGCAGCTTAATTCTAGCGGGGCAGGATGAGCAGTTCTTC. It translates to CASSLILAGQDEQFF.

DNA for the CDR3: TGTGCCAGCAGCTCACCACCAACGCACATGACAGGGGAGCAGTTCTTC. Its protein is CASSSPPTHMTGEQFF. J is TRBJ2-1 and V is TRBV5-4, with 7 bases fitting TRBD1. Germline lookup yields CDR1 SGHNT and CDR2 YYREEE (reference sequence). CDR3 length: 16 amino acids. V dropped 3 bases and J dropped 10; count of bases not matched to a gene: 16.

This chain connects TRBV6-5 to TRBJ2-5; 11 nucleotides line up with TRBD2. This CDR3 spans 15 amino acids. Looked up from germline, CDR1 is MNHEY and CDR2 is SVGAGI. V lost 5 bases and J lost 3; bases outside the gene matches: 5. In nucleotides, the CDR3 is TGTGCCAGCAGTCCGTATAGCGGGGGGGAAGAGACCCAGTACTTC. Translating it yields CASSPYSGGEETQYF.

The rearrangement links TRBV11-3 to TRBJ1-2; weak D call: TRBD1 (6 bases). Germline assignment: CDR1 SGHNT and CDR2 YENEEA. V dropped 5 bases and J dropped 6 bases, with 13 bases sitting between them. CDR3 length: 13 residues. For the CDR3, the DNA is TGTGCCAGCAGCGAATACAGGGTAGATGGCTACACCTTC. Protein: CASSEYRVDGYTF.